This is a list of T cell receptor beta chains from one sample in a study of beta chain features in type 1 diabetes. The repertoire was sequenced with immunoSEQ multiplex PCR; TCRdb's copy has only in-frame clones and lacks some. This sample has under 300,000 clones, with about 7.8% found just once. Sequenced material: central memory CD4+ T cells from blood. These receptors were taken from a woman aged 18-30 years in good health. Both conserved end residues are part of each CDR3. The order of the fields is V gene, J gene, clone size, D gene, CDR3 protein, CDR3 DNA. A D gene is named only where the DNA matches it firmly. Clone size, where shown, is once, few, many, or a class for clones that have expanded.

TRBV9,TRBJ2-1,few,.,CASSPLGMGGYEQFF,TGTGCCAGCTCTCCCCTCGGGATGGGGGGTTATGAGCAGTTCTTC
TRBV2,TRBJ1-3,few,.,CASSLEAGNTIYF,TGTGCCAGCAGCCTTGAGGCTGGAAACACCATATATTTT
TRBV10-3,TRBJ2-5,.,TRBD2,CAISPREGETQYF,TGTGCCATCAGCCCCCGGGAGGGGGAGACCCAGTACTTC
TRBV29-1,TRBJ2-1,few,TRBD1,CSSRTGGSYNEQFF,TGCAGCTCCAGGACAGGGGGTTCCTACAATGAGCAGTTCTTC
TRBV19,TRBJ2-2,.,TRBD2,CASSFSSGRVNTGELFF,TGTGCCAGTAGTTTTTCTAGCGGGAGGGTCAACACCGGGGAGCTGTTTTTT
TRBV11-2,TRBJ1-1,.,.,CASSFSRGVRANTEAFF,TGTGCCAGCAGCTTCAGTCGGGGCGTCAGGGCGAACACTGAAGCTTTCTTT
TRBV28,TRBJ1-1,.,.,CASSFNREAFF,TGTGCCAGCAGTTTTAACAGAGAAGCTTTCTTT
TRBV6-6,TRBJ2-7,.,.,CASSSPLREQYF,TGTGCCAGCAGTTCCCCTCTCAGGGAGCAGTACTTC
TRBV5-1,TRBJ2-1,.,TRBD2,CASRSGVASGENEQFF,TGCGCCAGCAGATCTGGAGTGGCTAGCGGGGAAAATGAGCAGTTCTTC
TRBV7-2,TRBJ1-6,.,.,CASRPSSYNSPLHF,TGTGCCTCCCGCCCGTCTTCCTATAATTCACCCCTCCACTTT
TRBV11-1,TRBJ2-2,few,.,CASSLELAGELFF,TGTGCCAGCAGCTTGGAATTGGCCGGGGAGCTGTTTTTT
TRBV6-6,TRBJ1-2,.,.,CASSYSSVFARGYTF,TGTGCCAGCAGTTACTCGTCCGTTTTCGCGCGGGGCTACACCTTC
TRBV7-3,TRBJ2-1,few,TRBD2,CASSLLTSGGYNEQFF,TGTGCCAGCAGCTTACTGACTAGCGGGGGTTACAATGAGCAGTTCTTC
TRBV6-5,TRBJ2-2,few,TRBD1,CASSLDRVDTGELFF,TGTGCCAGCAGTTTAGACAGGGTAGACACCGGGGAGCTGTTTTTT
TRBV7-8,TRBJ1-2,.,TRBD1,CASSLAGQVHGYTF,TGTGCCAGCAGCTTAGCGGGACAGGTTCATGGCTACACCTTC
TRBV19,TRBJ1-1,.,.,CASSMGRVVNTEAFF,TGTGCCAGTAGTATGGGCAGGGTGGTGAACACTGAAGCTTTCTTT
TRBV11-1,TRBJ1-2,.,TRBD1,CASSHGQEYGYTF,TGTGCCAGCAGCCACGGACAGGAATATGGCTACACCTTC
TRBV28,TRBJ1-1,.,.,CASSPIFTEAFF,TGTGCCAGCAGTCCGATCTTTACTGAAGCTTTCTTT
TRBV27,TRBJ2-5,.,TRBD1,CASSLSRQGLGTQYF,TGTGCCAGCAGTTTATCGCGACAGGGTCTTGGGACCCAGTACTTC
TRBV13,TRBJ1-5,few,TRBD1,CASSLGHRGRFQPQHF,TGTGCCAGCAGCTTAGGCCACAGGGGGCGATTTCAGCCCCAGCATTTT
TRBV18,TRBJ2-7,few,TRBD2,CASSPDGTSDYEQYF,TGTGCCAGCTCACCGGACGGGACTAGCGACTACGAGCAGTACTTC
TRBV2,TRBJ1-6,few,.,CASRPSTGENSPLHF,TGTGCCAGCAGGCCTAGTACAGGCGAAAATTCACCCCTCCACTTT
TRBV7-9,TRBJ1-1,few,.,CASSYSRGSGSTEAFF,TGTGCCAGCAGCTATAGTAGGGGATCTGGGAGCACTGAAGCTTTCTTT
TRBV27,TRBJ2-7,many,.,CASSDTRRSYEQYF,TGTGCCAGCAGTGACACAAGGCGCTCCTACGAGCAGTACTTC
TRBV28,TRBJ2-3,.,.,CASSLKASRDTQYF,TGTGCCAGCAGTTTAAAGGCTAGCAGGGATACGCAGTATTTT
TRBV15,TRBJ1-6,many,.,CATSRDQGHNSPLHF,TGTGCCACCAGCAGAGATCAGGGGCATAATTCACCCCTCCACTTT
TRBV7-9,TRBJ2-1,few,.,CASSFGLYNEQFF,TGTGCCAGCAGCTTTGGACTTTACAATGAGCAGTTCTTC
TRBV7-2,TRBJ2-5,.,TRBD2,CASSSNGRAQETQYF,TGTGCCAGCAGCTCTAACGGGAGGGCCCAAGAGACCCAGTACTTC
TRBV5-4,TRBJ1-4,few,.,CATGQATF,TGTGCCACGGGGCAGGCCACTTTT
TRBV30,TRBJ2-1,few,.,CAWSEEGWNEQFF,TGTGCCTGGAGCGAGGAGGGGTGGAATGAGCAGTTCTTC
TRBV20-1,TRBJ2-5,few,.,CSARPLETQYF,TGCAGTGCTAGGCCGCTCGAGACCCAGTACTTC
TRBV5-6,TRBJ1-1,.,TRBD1,CASSRGQGLMNTEAFF,TGTGCCAGCAGCCGAGGACAGGGACTCATGAACACTGAAGCTTTCTTT
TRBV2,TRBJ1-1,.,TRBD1,CASIPEGASTEAFF,TGTGCCAGCATCCCCGAGGGGGCTAGCACTGAAGCTTTCTTT
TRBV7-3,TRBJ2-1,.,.,CASSQTVGDWYNEQFF,TGTGCCAGCAGCCAAACTGTGGGAGATTGGTACAATGAGCAGTTCTTC
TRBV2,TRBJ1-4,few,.,CASRTLRGGKLFF,TGTGCCAGCAGGACTCTAAGGGGGGGAAAACTGTTTTTT
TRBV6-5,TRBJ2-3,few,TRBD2,CASSPDLRGGVTQYF,TGTGCCAGCAGCCCCGATTTGCGGGGGGGCGTTACGCAGTATTTT
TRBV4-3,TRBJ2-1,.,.,CASSQVEGTFYNEQFF,TGCGCCAGCAGCCAAGTTGAGGGAACCTTCTACAATGAGCAGTTCTTC
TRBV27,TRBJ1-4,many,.,CASSAVQEGNNEKLFF,TGTGCCAGCAGCGCCGTTCAAGAGGGGAATAATGAAAAACTGTTTTTT
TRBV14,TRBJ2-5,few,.,CASSSLTGGWAGPQYF,TGTGCCAGCAGCTCGCTGACAGGAGGGTGGGCCGGGCCCCAGTACTTC
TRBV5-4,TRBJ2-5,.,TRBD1,CASSGQGVETQYF,TGTGCCAGCAGCGGACAGGGAGTCGAGACCCAGTACTTC